The present T cell receptor beta chain was sequenced within a study of vaccination effects on CD4 cells after COVID-19. About the study: ViraFEST expansion of antigen-specific CD4+ T cells with viral peptide pools preceded sequencing.

This clone was detected only once. Its target is not known. Once cultured for 10 days, the cells underwent separation to obtain CD4+ T cells. Of the BNT162b2 and mRNA-1273 vaccines, participants received two doses of one or the other. Vaccinated recipients, who were negative for nucleocapsid antibodies, had no history of SARS-CoV-2 infection. Findings of the study overall: Clones arising from infection and from vaccination showed marked clonal contraction late after vaccination. Healthy vaccinees' vaccine-induced clones included only 1 of 255 cross-reacting with common cold coronaviruses.

Per the germline V gene, CDR1 is ENHRY and CDR2 is SYGVKD. Trimming stripped 7 bases from V and 8 bases from J, with 9 bases between. The CDR3 contains 12 residues. Assay used: immunoSEQ multiplex PCR; TCRdb lists only in-frame clones, some missing. This repertoire shows roughly 45,000 clones, around 70% found once; its top ten account for about 9.5%. The TCR comes from a human donor who received a COVID-19 vaccine. The sample consisted of CD4+ T cells from PBMCs cultured without peptide, taken after COVID-19 vaccination. The chain is built from TRBV10-3 and TRBJ1-6; D is uncertain. In DNA form, the CDR3 reads TGTGCCATCAACGCCGGGGATTCACCCCTCCACTTT. Translated: CAINAGDSPLHF.